This T cell receptor beta chain derives from a study of cytomegalovirus exposure and HLA in healthy donors. Study at large: Membership in the Caucasian-associated ancestry cluster was found for about 80% of 300 to 400 genotyped donors. Notes on the study in general: Accurate predictions that matched the HLA-A and HLA-B alleles of most subjects were reportedly made from TCR beta sequences. CMV antigen specificity was confirmed in vitro for a few CMV-associated chains. The likely explanation for a cluster of highly shared sequence variants was sequencing artifact.

13 Jbeta primers and 60 Vbeta primers were used for the PCR. The data were produced by immunoSEQ multiplex PCR, yet TCRdb's version contains in-frame clones alone and is incomplete. The table lists 150,000 to 200,000 clones, less than 90% of them singletons. Remarks on this clone: Its antigen is currently unknown.

Material: PBMCs. The receptor was isolated from a boy younger than 18 in good health and CMV-seronegative.

CDR3 amino acids: CASRLGQAYEQYF. DNA of the CDR3: TGTGCCAGCAGACTAGGACAGGCCTACGAGCAGTACTTC. The rearrangement joins TRBV27 to TRBJ2-7; 7 bases are a match to TRBD1. Per the germline V gene, CDR1 is MNHEY and CDR2 is SMNVEV (reference sequence). There are 13 residues in the CDR3. V dropped 6 bases and J dropped 2; count of bases not matched to a gene: 4.